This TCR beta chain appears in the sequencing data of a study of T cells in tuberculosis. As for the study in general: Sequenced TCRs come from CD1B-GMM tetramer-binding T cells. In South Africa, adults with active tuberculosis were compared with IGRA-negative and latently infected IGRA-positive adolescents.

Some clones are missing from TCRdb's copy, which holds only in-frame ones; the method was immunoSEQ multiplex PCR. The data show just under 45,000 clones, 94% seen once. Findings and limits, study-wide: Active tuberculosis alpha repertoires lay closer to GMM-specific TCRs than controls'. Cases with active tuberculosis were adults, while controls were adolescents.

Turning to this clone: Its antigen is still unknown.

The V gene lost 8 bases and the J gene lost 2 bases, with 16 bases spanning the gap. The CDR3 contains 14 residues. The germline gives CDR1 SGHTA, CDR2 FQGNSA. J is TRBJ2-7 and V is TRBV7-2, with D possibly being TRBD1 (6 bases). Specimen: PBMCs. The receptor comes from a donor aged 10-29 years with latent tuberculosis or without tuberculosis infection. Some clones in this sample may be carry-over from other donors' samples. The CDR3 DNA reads TGTGCCAGCCGAACAACCCGGGACACCTACGAGCAGTACTTC. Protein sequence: CASRTTRDTYEQYF.